These 30 T cell receptor beta chains were all obtained from the same sample, sequenced in a study of control samples from healthy donors and cancer patients. This table comes from immunoSEQ multiplex PCR, and its TCRdb copy is limited to in-frame clones, with some not included. The table lists approximately 210,000 clones, roughly nine tenths of them singletons. The specimen sequenced was blood. These receptors all stem from a man aged 25-45 years in good health.

The rearrangement links TRBV29-1 to TRBJ1-2, with 9 bases matching TRBD1. Trimming removed 8 bases from V and 3 bases from J; junction bases left unmatched: 16. Germline V gives CDR1 SQVTM, CDR2 ANQGSEA. The CDR3 sequence is 16 residues long. The CDR3 coding sequence is TGCAGCTTCCGGACAGGGGATAAAGCCCATCACTATGGCTACACCTTC. It specifies CSFRTGDKAHHYGYTF.

This clone appeared a single time. The chain recombines TRBV10-3 with TRBJ1-2; TRBD1 is a possible D gene (6 bases). Germline lookup yields CDR1 ENHRY and CDR2 SYGVKD. Trimming pared 0 bases from V and 7 bases from J, leaving 15 bases between. The CDR3 is 15 amino acids. CDR3 sequence: CAISESGQGRGGYTF. CDR3 in DNA: TGTGCCATCAGTGAGTCAGGCCAGGGGAGAGGTGGCTACACCTTC.

CDR3 region: CASSQEGGGPLYNEQFF. The CDR3 DNA is TGTGCCAGCAGCCAAGAGGGAGGGGGCCCCCTTTACAATGAGCAGTTCTTC. This rearrangement joins TRBV3-1 (or the pseudogene TRBV3-2) to TRBJ2-1, with D perhaps being TRBD1 or TRBD2 (7 bases each). CDR1 is LGHDT and CDR2 is YNNKEL in the germline V gene (reference sequence). Trimming removed 0 bases from V and 4 bases from J, with 16 bases in between. The CDR3 sequence is 17 residues long.

This clone was recorded once. The genes are TRBV14 and TRBJ2-7; 7 positions match TRBD1. V gave up 5 bases and J gave up 2 bases; unmatched junction bases: 9. This CDR3 comprises 15 residues. The germline gives CDR1 SGHDN, CDR2 FVKESK. CDR3: CASSVNPGQTYEQYF. The CDR3 coding sequence is TGTGCCAGCAGCGTCAATCCGGGACAGACCTACGAGCAGTACTTC.

J is TRBJ1-1 and V is TRBV2, with 8 bases that match TRBD1. V lost 10 bases to trimming and J lost 0 bases; unmatched junction nucleotides: 4. This CDR3 has 13 residues. Germline CDR1 SNHLY, CDR2 FYNNEI. The CDR3 nucleotides read TGTGCCACCAGACAGGGGTTGAACACTGAAGCTTTCTTT. It specifies CATRQGLNTEAFF. Full variable domain (remainder filled in from reference TRBV2 and TRBJ1-1): EPEVTQTPSHQVTQMGQEVILRCVPISNHLYFYWYRQILGQKVEFLVSFYNNEISEKSEIFDDQFSVERPDGSNFTLKIRSTKLEDSAMYFCATRQGLNTEAFFGQGTRLTVV.

J is TRBJ1-4 and V is TRBV2; TRBD1 aligns across 8 bases. Germline CDR1 and CDR2: SNHLY and FYNNEI. The CDR3 runs to 15 residues. The junction had 7 bases not matched to a gene; V was cut back by 6 bases and J by 4 bases. CDR3 loop: CASSEQGQDNEKLFF. The CDR3 nucleotides are TGTGCCAGCAGCGAGCAGGGACAGGATAATGAAAAACTGTTTTTT.

The chain carries TRBV24-1 and TRBJ2-3, with TRBD2 matching 13 bases. The germline CDR1 and CDR2 sequences are KGHDR and SFDVKD. V gave up 4 bases and J gave up 4 bases; unmatched junction bases: 4. CDR3 length: 16 amino acids. CDR3 residues: CATSDPLAGGPDTQYF. CDR3 bases: TGTGCCACCAGTGACCCACTAGCGGGGGGGCCAGATACGCAGTATTTT.

The V and J genes are TRBV18 and TRBJ1-2; no reliable D call. The CDR3 covers 14 residues. V lost 2 bases to trimming and J lost 12 bases, with 19 bases between them. In germline, CDR1 is KGHSH, CDR2 LQKENI. This chain's CDR3 is CASSPSGRLQTDTF. The CDR3 bases are TGTGCCAGCTCACCAAGTGGCCGGCTACAGACCGACACCTTC. Supplemented by reference TRBV18 and TRBJ1-2, the full variable domain reads NAGVMQNPRHLVRRRGQEARLRCSPMKGHSHVYWYRQLPEEGLKFMVYLQKENIIDESGMPKERFSAEFPKEGPSILRIQQVVRGDSAAYFCASSPSGRLQTDTFGSGTRLTVV.

CDR3 residues: CASSQGAESQPQHF. The CDR3 bases are TGTGCCAGCAGCCAGGGGGCAGAGAGTCAGCCCCAGCATTTT. The chain recombines TRBV6-5 with TRBJ1-5; 8 bases map to TRBD1. The CDR3 consists of 14 residues. Germline CDR1 is MNHEY and CDR2 is SVGAGI. V was clipped by 6 bases and J by 6 bases; unmatched bases: 7.

The V and J genes are TRBV27 and TRBJ1-6; no firm D call. From germline, CDR1 is MNHEY and CDR2 SMNVEV (reference sequence). Deletions cut 5 bases from V and 6 bases from J, with 14 bases between. The CDR3 is 15 residues long. CDR3 sequence (DNA): TGTGCCAGCAGTAAAGACAACCGTCGTAATTCACCCCTCCACTTT. Translating it yields CASSKDNRRNSPLHF.

The V and J genes are TRBV6-2 or TRBV6-3 and TRBJ1-1, with D perhaps TRBD1 (6 bases). The CDR3 sequence is 14 residues long. Germline V gene sequence: CDR1 MNHEY, CDR2 SVGEGT. V gave up 6 bases and J gave up 3 bases, with 14 bases separating them. CDR3 amino acids: CASSRFTGHTEAFF. The DNA of the CDR3 is TGTGCCAGCAGCCGATTTACAGGGCACACTGAAGCTTTCTTT.

The chain has TRBV19 and TRBJ2-4; TRBD1 is a possible D gene (6 bases). The CDR3 spans 15 residues. CDR1 is LNHDA and CDR2 is SQIVND in the germline V gene (reference sequence). The germline V and J ends were trimmed by 2 bases and 8 bases, with 16 bases remaining between them. The CDR3 here is CASSIITIQGHIQYF. DNA for the CDR3: TGTGCCAGTAGTATAATAACGATACAGGGACACATTCAGTACTTC.

The CDR3 reads CASSLSGVLGNEQFF. CDR3 coding DNA: TGTGCCAGCAGCTTATCGGGGGTCCTGGGAAATGAGCAGTTCTTC. The J gene is TRBJ2-1, the V gene TRBV11-2, with D possibly being TRBD2 (6 bases). V was clipped by 2 bases and J by 7 bases, with 15 bases between them. Germline CDR1 reads SGHAT; CDR2 reads FQNNGV. The CDR3 runs 15 residues.

The table lists this clone with a few counts. The V call is TRBV16, the J call TRBJ1-6, with D unresolved. CDR3 length: 15 amino acids. The germline gives CDR1 KGHSY, CDR2 FQNENV. The germline V and J ends were trimmed by 4 bases and 3 bases, with 10 bases remaining between them. CDR3 in amino acids: CASSRSSSYNSPLHF. The CDR3 DNA follows: TGTGCCAGCAGCCGGAGTTCTAGCTATAATTCACCCCTCCACTTT.

The J gene is TRBJ2-5, the V gene TRBV6-5, with TRBD1 matching over 7 bases. CDR1 and CDR2 (germline): MNHEY, SVGAGI. This CDR3 has 14 amino acids. After removal of 6 bases from V and 1 base from J, the junction contained 5 bases not matched to a gene. The CDR3 is CASSSGQVQETQYF. CDR3 DNA sequence: TGTGCCAGCAGCTCTGGACAGGTCCAAGAGACCCAGTACTTC.

This chain uses TRBV6-5 with TRBJ2-7, with 9 bases identical to TRBD1. The CDR3 runs to 14 residues. With 6 bases clipped from V and 2 bases from J, the junction kept 5 bases outside the gene matches. Germline V lookup: CDR1 MNHEY, CDR2 SVGAGI. The CDR3 sequence: CASRRDRDAYEQYF. Written as DNA, the CDR3 is TGTGCCAGCAGACGGGACAGGGACGCCTACGAGCAGTACTTC.

This clone appeared a single time. The chain joins TRBV7-9 to TRBJ1-1; TRBD1 agrees at 9 bases. Germline V gives CDR1 SEHNR, CDR2 FQNEAQ (reference sequence). V dropped 4 bases and J dropped 4; count of bases not matched to a gene: 4. This CDR3 region has 14 residues. CDR3 protein: CASSSDRGRTEAFF. DNA for the CDR3: TGTGCCAGCAGCTCGGACAGGGGCCGCACTGAAGCTTTCTTT.

The chain couples TRBV25-1 to TRBJ2-6, with a tentative D call TRBD1 (5 bases). The V gene lost 6 bases and the J gene lost 1 base, with 10 bases spanning the gap. This CDR3 contains 15 residues. The germline gives CDR1 MGHDK, CDR2 SYGVNS. CDR3 sequence: CASSAGMSGANVLTF. As DNA, the CDR3 is TGTGCCAGCAGCGCAGGGATGTCTGGGGCCAACGTCCTGACTTTC.

The V call is TRBV12-3 or TRBV12-4, the J call TRBJ1-3; D not resolved. This CDR3 contains 12 residues. The V gene lost 6 bases and the J gene lost 0 bases, with 3 bases spanning the gap. CDR3 sequence (DNA): TGTGCCAGCAGATTCTCTGGAAACACCATATATTTT. It is translated as CASRFSGNTIYF.

This chain joins TRBV3-1 (or the pseudogene TRBV3-2) and TRBJ2-2, with 14 bases lining up with TRBD2. The germline CDR1 and CDR2 sequences are LGHDT and YNNKEL (reference sequence). The V and J ends lost 1 base and 5 bases, in that order; junction bases with no gene match: 9. The CDR3 totals 19 residues. The CDR3 is CASSQVRLAGGPKTGELFF. The CDR3 DNA follows: TGTGCCAGCAGCCAAGTCAGACTAGCGGGGGGGCCAAAGACCGGGGAGCTGTTTTTT.

The rearrangement joins TRBV2 to TRBJ1-4; 7 bases line up with TRBD1. V lost 4 bases to trimming and J lost 6 bases; unmatched junction nucleotides: 2. The CDR3 length is 13 residues. Looked up from germline, CDR1 is SNHLY and CDR2 is FYNNEI. The CDR3 region has the DNA TGTGCCAGCAGTGGTGACAGGGATGAAAAACTGTTTTTT. It translates to CASSGDRDEKLFF.

The chain employs TRBV20-1 and TRBJ2-3; 7 bases match TRBD1. The CDR3 totals 11 residues. Germline V gene lookup returns CDR1 DFQATT and CDR2 SNEGSKA (reference sequence). V was pared by 6 bases and J by 5 bases, with 2 bases of the junction left unmatched. CDR3 residues: CSANRGDTQYF. DNA of the CDR3: TGCAGTGCAAACAGGGGAGATACGCAGTATTTT.

The chain uses TRBV10-2 and TRBJ1-1; maybe TRBD1 (5 bases). The CDR3 loop spans 12 amino acids. Germline V gene lookup returns CDR1 WSHSY and CDR2 SAAADI. Trimming took 8 bases from V and 3 from J, leaving 10 bases between them. CDR3 amino acids: CASVGGDTEAFF. DNA of the CDR3: TGCGCCAGCGTTGGGGGAGACACTGAAGCTTTCTTT.

The chain carries TRBV5-1 and TRBJ1-6; D uncertain. Per the germline V gene, CDR1 is SGHRS and CDR2 is YFSETQ. V gave up 3 bases and J gave up 4 bases, with 17 bases separating them. There are 17 residues in the CDR3. CDR3 in amino acids: CASSSDFTPGYNSPLHF. The CDR3 region has the DNA TGCGCCAGCAGCTCCGACTTTACCCCGGGGTATAATTCACCCCTCCACTTT. Looking up the rest from reference TRBV5-1 and TRBJ1-6 gives the full variable domain: KAGVTQTPRYLIKTRGQQVTLSCSPISGHRSVSWYQQTPGQGLQFLFEYFSETQRNKGNFPGRFSGRQFSNSRSEMNVSTLELGDSALYLCASSSDFTPGYNSPLHFGNGTRLTVT.

V is TRBV6-5 and J is TRBJ1-5; tentatively, D is TRBD1 (5 bases). Germline CDR1 reads MNHEY; CDR2 reads SVGAGI. V shed 7 bases and J shed 6 bases, with 16 bases lying between them. CDR3 length equals 14 residues. As DNA, the CDR3 is TGTGCCAGCAATGGGGGGGTCATAGTTCAGCCCCAGCATTTT. Its translation is CASNGGVIVQPQHF.

The chain is built from TRBV7-9 and TRBJ1-5; 10 bases are shared with TRBD1. Germline V lookup: CDR1 SEHNR, CDR2 FQNEAQ (reference sequence). CDR3 length: 16 residues. The junction had 7 bases not matched to a gene; V was cut back by 5 bases and J by 3 bases. The CDR3 nucleotides read TGTGCCAGCAGCCTAGGGACAGGGGCTAACAATCAGCCCCAGCATTTT. Its protein is CASSLGTGANNQPQHF.

The chain employs TRBV2 and TRBJ2-3; D possibly uses TRBD1 or TRBD2 (6 bases each). V gave up 7 bases and J gave up 2 bases, with 13 bases separating them. This CDR3 contains 14 residues. Germline V lookup: CDR1 SNHLY, CDR2 FYNNEI. The DNA for the CDR3 is TGTGCCAGCATTGGGGGGCCGATCACAGATACGCAGTATTTT. Translation: CASIGGPITDTQYF.

The chain employs TRBV12-3 or TRBV12-4 and TRBJ1-6; D is undetermined. The CDR3 runs to 13 residues. V lost 0 bases and J 7 bases, leaving 4 bases between the germline ends. The CDR3 here is CASSLARNSPLHF. CDR3 DNA: TGTGCCAGCAGTTTAGCGAGGAATTCACCCCTCCACTTT.

The rearrangement uses TRBV19 and TRBJ1-6, with D hard to call. Trimming removed 4 bases at V and 6 bases at J, with 13 bases between. The CDR3 contains 15 residues. CDR1 is LNHDA, CDR2 SQIVND, per germline (reference sequence). The CDR3 coding sequence is TGTGCCAGTAGTAGAGGACTCGTTGGTAATTCACCCCTCCACTTT. This encodes CASSRGLVGNSPLHF.

The J gene is TRBJ1-1, the V gene TRBV4-1; no definite D call. Trimming removed 1 base at V and 6 bases at J, with 6 bases between. CDR1 is MGHRA, CDR2 YSYEKL, per germline. The CDR3 runs to 12 residues. DNA for the CDR3: TGCGCCAGCAGCCAAGGGTGGTCTGAAGCTTTCTTT. Protein product: CASSQGWSEAFF.